This TCR beta chain is drawn from a study of shared clonotypes between healthy human individuals. In the study overall: Each donor had three CD4 naive, three CD4 memory, two CD8 naive and one CD8 memory plate. Notes on the study in general: Four donors held about 5% of naive CD4 clonotypes in common.

With regard to this clone: What it binds is unknown.

The study enrolled healthy HIV-negative adults without recent acute infections or vaccinations as donors. Clones were sequenced by immunoSEQ multiplex PCR, and TCRdb holds only the in-frame ones, with some missing. The profile shows roughly 1,500,000 clones, 95% to 99% of them singletons. The ends were cut back, 2 bases at V and 7 bases at J, with 8 bases in the middle. CDR1 and CDR2 from the germline V gene are GTSNPN and SVGIG (reference sequence). This CDR3 contains 11 residues. The rearrangement uses TRBV30 and TRBJ1-2; D unresolved. This receptor was taken from a man aged 25-45 years in good health. Sequencing input: naive CD4+ T cells sorted from blood. The subset is: CD45RA+ positively selected. CDR3 in amino acids: CAWSSVSGYTF. The CDR3 DNA is TGTGCCTGGAGTTCCGTCTCTGGCTACACCTTC.